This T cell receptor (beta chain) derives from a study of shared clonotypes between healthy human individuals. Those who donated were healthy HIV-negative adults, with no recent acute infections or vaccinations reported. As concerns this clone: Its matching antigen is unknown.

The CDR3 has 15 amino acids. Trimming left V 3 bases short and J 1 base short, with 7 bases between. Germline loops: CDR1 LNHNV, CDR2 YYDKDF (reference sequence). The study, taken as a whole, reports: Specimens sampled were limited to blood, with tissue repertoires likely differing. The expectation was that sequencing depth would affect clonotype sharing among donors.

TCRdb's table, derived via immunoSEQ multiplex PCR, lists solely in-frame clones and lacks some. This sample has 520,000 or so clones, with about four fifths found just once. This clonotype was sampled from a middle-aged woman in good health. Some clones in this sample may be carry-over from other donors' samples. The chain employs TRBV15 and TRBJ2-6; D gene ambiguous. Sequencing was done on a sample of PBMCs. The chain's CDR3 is CATSRRRSGANVLTF. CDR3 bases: TGTGCCACCAGCAGGCGAAGGTCTGGGGCCAACGTCCTGACTTTC.